The clone carrying this TCR beta chain was recorded once. This record belongs to a study of cytomegalovirus exposure and HLA in healthy donors. The V and J ends lost 11 bases and 6 bases respectively, with 21 bases between them. The CDR3 sequence is 14 residues long. The germline V gene encodes CDR1 SGHTA and CDR2 FQGTGA. With 60 Vbeta and 13 Jbeta primers, the PCR was carried out. Using immunoSEQ multiplex PCR, the repertoire was profiled, and TCRdb retains in-frame clones only, with some absent. The data contain 140,000 or so clones, 75% to 80% of them seen just once; the ten biggest clones take up around 1.7%.

The chain joins TRBV7-3 to TRBJ2-3, with a weak D call TRBD2 (6 bases). What was sequenced was PBMCs. The clonotype was recovered from a woman in her twenties or thirties in good health and CMV-seronegative. The DNA for the CDR3 is TGTGCCGGACCGAGGAGGGGACCCGGGGATACGCAGTATTTT. Translation gives CAGPRRGPGDTQYF. Filled out from reference TRBV7-3 and TRBJ2-3, the complete variable domain reads GAGVSQTPSNKVTEKGKYVELRCDPISGHTALYWYRQSLGQGPEFLIYFQGTGAADDSGLPNDRFFAVRPEGSVSTLKIQRTERGDSAVYLCAGPRRGPGDTQYFGPGTRLTVL.